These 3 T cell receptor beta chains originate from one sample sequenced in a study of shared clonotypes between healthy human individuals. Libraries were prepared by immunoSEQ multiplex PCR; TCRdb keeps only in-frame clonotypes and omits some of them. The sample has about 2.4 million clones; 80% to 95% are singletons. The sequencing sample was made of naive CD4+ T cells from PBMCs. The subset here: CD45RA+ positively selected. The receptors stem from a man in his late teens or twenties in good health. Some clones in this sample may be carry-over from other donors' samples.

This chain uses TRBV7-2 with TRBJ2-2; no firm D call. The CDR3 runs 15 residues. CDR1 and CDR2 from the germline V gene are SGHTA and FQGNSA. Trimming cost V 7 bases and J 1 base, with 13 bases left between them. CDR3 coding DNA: TGTGCCAGCAACCCCTCTAGGAGGAACACCGGGGAGCTGTTTTTT. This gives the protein CASNPSRRNTGELFF.

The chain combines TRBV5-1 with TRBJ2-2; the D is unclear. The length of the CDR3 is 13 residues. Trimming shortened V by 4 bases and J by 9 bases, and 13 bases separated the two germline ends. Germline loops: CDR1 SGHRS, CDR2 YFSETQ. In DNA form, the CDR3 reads TGCGCCAGCAGCCCAGGAGAAACCAGGGAGCTGTTTTTT. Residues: CASSPGETRELFF.

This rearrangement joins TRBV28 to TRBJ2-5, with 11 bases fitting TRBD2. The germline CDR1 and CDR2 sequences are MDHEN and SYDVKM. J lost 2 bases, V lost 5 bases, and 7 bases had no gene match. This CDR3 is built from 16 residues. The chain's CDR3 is CASSPIAGGFQETQYF. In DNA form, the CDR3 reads TGTGCCAGCAGTCCTATAGCGGGAGGGTTTCAAGAGACCCAGTACTTC.